The clone carrying this T cell receptor (beta chain) was recorded only once. V trimming: 5 bases; J trimming: 1 base; junction bases outside the gene matches: 11. The V gene's germline CDR1 is GTSNPN and CDR2 SVGIG (reference sequence). This CDR3 spans 16 amino acids. Seattle patients were enrolled during active infection and followed longitudinally. Data came from immunoSEQ multiplex PCR; TCRdb stores just in-frame clones and leaves some out. The data contain 300,000 to 450,000 clones, around 87% of them singletons. This record belongs to a study of blood T cell repertoires in COVID-19. Across the study: Sources were T cells, B-cell-depleted T cells, or PBMCs; the material itself was cDNA or gDNA.

The rearrangement links TRBV30 to TRBJ2-1; 7 bases agree with TRBD1. Sequenced: peripheral blood. This sequence originates from a woman aged 30 to 39 with COVID-19, enrolled during active disease. This CDR3 is CAWATGTPSSYNEQFF. The CDR3 DNA reads as TGTGCCTGGGCGACAGGGACCCCATCATCCTACAATGAGCAGTTCTTC.